A selection of T cell receptor beta chains follows, all from one sample in a study of control samples from healthy donors and cancer patients. The repertoire was sequenced with immunoSEQ multiplex PCR; TCRdb's copy has only in-frame clones and lacks some. In the table there are approximately 150,000 clones, roughly 94% of which are singletons. Specimen: blood. These receptor sequences come from a woman aged 18-29 years in good health. The CDR3 runs from the conserved cysteine through the conserved F or W.

TRBJ1-2 | TRBV19 | 15 | CASSIEGQDIYGYTF
TRBJ2-1 | TRBV9 | 14 | CASSVPGPGSEQFF
TRBJ2-4 | TRBV19 | 16 | CASSIDPVEAKNIQYF
TRBJ1-1 | TRBV10-1 | 13 | CASSERRNTEAFF
TRBJ2-7 | TRBV2 | 14 | CASSSLAGGNEQYF
TRBJ2-4 | TRBV7-9 | 12 | CASSLLGDIQYF
TRBJ2-2 | TRBV5-1 | 16 | CASSLSLAGRTGELFF
TRBJ1-1 | TRBV28 | 14 | CASSDTGLTAEAFF
TRBJ2-3 | TRBV25-1 | 14 | CASSESGGADTQYF
TRBJ1-4 | TRBV19 | 16 | CASSIDLGETNEKLFF
TRBJ1-5 | TRBV2 | 14 | CASSPRQGNQPQHF
TRBJ1-1 | TRBV6-2/TRBV6-3 | 12 | CASSPTNTEAFF
TRBJ1-1 | TRBV5-1 | 15 | CASSFELGANTEAFF
TRBJ1-6 | TRBV6-6 | 15 | CASSYASGDDSPLHF
TRBJ2-7 | TRBV28 | 13 | CASIFSGMGEQYF
TRBJ1-4 | TRBV20-1 | 11 | CSARLGRVRLF
TRBJ1-1 | TRBV5-1 | 14 | CASRPRVSDTEAFF
TRBJ2-5 | TRBV7-2 | 16 | CASSTIRLAGAETQYF
TRBJ1-6 | TRBV18 | 14 | CASSPTVGVSPLHF
TRBJ1-1 | TRBV3-1/TRBV3-2 | 14 | CASSQRGGSTEAFF
TRBJ1-2 | TRBV7-2 | 12 | CASTLEPAGYTF
TRBJ2-6 | TRBV10-1 | 16 | CASSPGVGAGANVLTF
TRBJ2-7 | TRBV5-6 | 14 | CASSGQGMLYEQYF
TRBJ2-7 | TRBV14 | 13 | CASSQDRAGSEYF